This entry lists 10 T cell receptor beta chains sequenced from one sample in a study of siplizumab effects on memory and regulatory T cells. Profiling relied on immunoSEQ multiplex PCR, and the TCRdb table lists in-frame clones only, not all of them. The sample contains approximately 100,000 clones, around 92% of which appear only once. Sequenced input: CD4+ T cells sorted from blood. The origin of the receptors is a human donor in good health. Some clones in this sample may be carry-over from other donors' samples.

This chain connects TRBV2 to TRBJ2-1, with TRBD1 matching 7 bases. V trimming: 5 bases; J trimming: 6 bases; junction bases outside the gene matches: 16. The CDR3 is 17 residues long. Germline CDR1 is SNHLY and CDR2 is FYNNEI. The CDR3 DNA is TGTGCCAGCAGTTTCAACAGGGGTACGATTTCGGGCAATGAGCAGTTCTTC. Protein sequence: CASSFNRGTISGNEQFF.

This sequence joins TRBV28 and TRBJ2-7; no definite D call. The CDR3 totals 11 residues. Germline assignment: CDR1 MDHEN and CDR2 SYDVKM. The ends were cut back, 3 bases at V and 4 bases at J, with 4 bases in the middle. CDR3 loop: CASSLGYEQYF. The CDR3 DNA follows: TGTGCCAGCAGTTTGGGATACGAGCAGTACTTC.

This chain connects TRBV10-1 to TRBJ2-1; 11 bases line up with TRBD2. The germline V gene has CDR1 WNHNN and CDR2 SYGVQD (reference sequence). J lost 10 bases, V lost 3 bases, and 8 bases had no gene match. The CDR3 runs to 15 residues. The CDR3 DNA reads TGCGCCAGCAGTGACGTAGCGGGAGGGCTTCGGGAGCAGTTCTTC. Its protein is CASSDVAGGLREQFF.

The CDR3 protein is CASSLSWWEQYF. The CDR3, as DNA: TGTGCCAGCAGCTTATCTTGGTGGGAGCAGTACTTC. The chain joins TRBV7-8 to TRBJ2-5, with a tentative D call TRBD2 (5 bases). In germline, CDR1 is SGHVS, CDR2 FQNEAQ. The length of the CDR3 is 12 residues. V was trimmed by 2 bases and J by 11 bases, leaving 12 bases between them.

The CDR3: CASSQAFRAGVYEQYF. CDR3 coding DNA: TGCGCCAGCAGCCAGGCCTTCCGAGCGGGGGTCTACGAGCAGTACTTC. The chain carries TRBV4-1 and TRBJ2-7; 8 positions agree with TRBD2. This CDR3 spans 16 amino acids. V was pared by 3 bases and J by 3 bases, with 10 bases of the junction left unmatched. Looked up from germline, CDR1 is MGHRA and CDR2 is YSYEKL.

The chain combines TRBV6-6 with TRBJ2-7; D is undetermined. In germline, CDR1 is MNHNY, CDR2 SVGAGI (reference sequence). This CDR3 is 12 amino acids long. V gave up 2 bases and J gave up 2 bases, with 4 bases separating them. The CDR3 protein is CASSYRPYEQYF. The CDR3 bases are TGTGCCAGCAGTTACCGCCCCTACGAGCAGTACTTC.

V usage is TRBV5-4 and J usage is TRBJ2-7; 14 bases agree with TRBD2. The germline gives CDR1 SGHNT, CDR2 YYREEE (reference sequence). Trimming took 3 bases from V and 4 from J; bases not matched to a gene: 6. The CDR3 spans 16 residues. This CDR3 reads CASSSQTSGRGYEQYF. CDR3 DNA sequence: TGTGCCAGCAGCTCCCAGACTAGCGGGAGGGGGTACGAGCAGTACTTC.

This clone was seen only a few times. The CDR3 nucleotides read TGTGCCAGCAGCCGAGGGACCAACACTGAAGCTTTCTTT. Translated, it gives CASSRGTNTEAFF. The rearrangement uses TRBV14 and TRBJ1-1; weak D call: TRBD1 (5 bases). This CDR3 comprises 13 residues. CDR1 is SGHDN and CDR2 is FVKESK in the germline V gene. V was clipped by 4 bases and J by 2 bases, with 8 bases between them.

This CDR3 reads CASSLSGTGVADTQYF. CDR3 bases: TGTGCCAGCTCACTATCCGGGACAGGGGTCGCAGATACGCAGTATTTT. V and J are TRBV18 and TRBJ2-3; TRBD1 matches 10 bases. With 4 bases clipped from V and 4 bases from J, the junction kept 8 bases outside the gene matches. This CDR3 is built from 16 residues. Germline V gene data show CDR1 as KGHSH and CDR2 as LQKENI.

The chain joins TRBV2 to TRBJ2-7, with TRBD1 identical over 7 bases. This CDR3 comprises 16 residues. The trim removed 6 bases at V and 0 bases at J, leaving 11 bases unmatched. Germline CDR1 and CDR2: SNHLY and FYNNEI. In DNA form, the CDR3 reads TGTGCCAGCAGGGTTCGGACAGGCCATAACTCCTACGAGCAGTACTTC. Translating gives CASRVRTGHNSYEQYF. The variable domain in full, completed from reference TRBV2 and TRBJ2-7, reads EPEVTQTPSHQVTQMGQEVILRCVPISNHLYFYWYRQILGQKVEFLVSFYNNEISEKSEIFDDQFSVERPDGSNFTLKIRSTKLEDSAMYFCASRVRTGHNSYEQYFGPGTRLTVT.